Shown below are 32 T cell receptor beta chains from a single sample sequenced in a study of OX40 agonist ivuxolimab in advanced cancers. Assay used: immunoSEQ multiplex PCR; TCRdb lists only in-frame clones, some missing. The profile shows fewer than 50,000 clones, more than 70% of them singletons. The sample consisted of CD4+ or CD8+ T cells sorted from blood, taken in a trial of the OX40 agonist ivuxolimab. All receptors derive from an adult with an advanced solid tumor such as melanoma, head and neck, liver or kidney cancer.

This clone has more than one count but fewer than ten. The chain recombines TRBV19 with TRBJ1-2, with TRBD1 as a possible D gene (6 bases). V was shortened by 6 bases and J by 1 base, with 12 bases between the two germline ends. There are 14 residues in the CDR3. The germline V gene has CDR1 LNHDA and CDR2 SQIVND (reference sequence). The CDR3 DNA reads as TGTGCCAGTAGCCTCGGACAGATTAACTATGGCTACACCTTC. Translating gives CASSLGQINYGYTF.

Only one count was recorded for this clone. CDR3 nucleotide sequence: TGTGCCAGCAGCTTTCAGGACAGGGTAAACGAGCAGTACTTC. Translation: CASSFQDRVNEQYF. The rearrangement joins TRBV7-8 to TRBJ2-7, with 8 bases that match TRBD1. Germline V gives CDR1 SGHVS, CDR2 FQNEAQ. V was pared by 3 bases and J by 5 bases, with 6 bases of the junction left unmatched. CDR3 length equals 14 residues.

The chain combines TRBV7-9 with TRBJ1-4, with D uncertain. This CDR3 region has 16 residues. Germline V gene data show CDR1 as SEHNR and CDR2 as FQNEAQ (reference sequence). Trimming pared 5 bases from V and 0 bases from J, leaving 13 bases between. The CDR3 DNA follows: TGTGCCAGCAGCCTGACGGTAGTCGCAACTAATGAAAAACTGTTTTTT. Translation gives CASSLTVVATNEKLFF. Full variable domain (missing parts from reference TRBV7-9 and TRBJ1-4): DTGVSQNPRHKITKRGQNVTFRCDPISEHNRLYWYRQTLGQGPEFLTYFQNEAQLEKSRLLSDRFSAERPKGSFSTLEIQRTEQGDSAMYLCASSLTVVATNEKLFFGSGTQLSVL.

This clone was observed a single time. V is TRBV19 and J is TRBJ2-7, with 7 bases aligning to TRBD1. This CDR3 is 15 amino acids long. V gave up 5 bases and J gave up 2 bases; unmatched junction bases: 9. CDR1 LNHDA and CDR2 SQIVND come from the germline V gene (reference sequence). CDR3 sequence (DNA): TGTGCCAGTAGTGCCGTCCAGGGACAGCCCTACGAGCAGTACTTC. Encoded protein: CASSAVQGQPYEQYF.

The chain combines TRBV4-1 with TRBJ1-1; D call uncertain. This CDR3 is 14 amino acids long. V gave up 7 bases and J gave up 1 base, with 13 bases separating them. The V gene's germline CDR1 is MGHRA and CDR2 YSYEKL. The CDR3 DNA reads as TGCGCCAGCACCCCAGGCCGAGGGAACACTGAAGCTTTCTTT. Residues: CASTPGRGNTEAFF.

V gene TRBV6-1 combines with J gene TRBJ2-1; D is perhaps TRBD2 (6 bases). The V end was cut by 6 bases, the J end by 3 bases, with 12 bases between. Germline V gene lookup returns CDR1 MNHNS and CDR2 SASEGT. There are 14 residues in the CDR3. The CDR3 here is CASRKAGRYNEQFF. CDR3 bases: TGTGCCAGCAGGAAGGCGGGACGCTACAATGAGCAGTTCTTC.

The V and J genes are TRBV4-2 and TRBJ2-1; 8 bases line up with TRBD2. Germline lookup yields CDR1 LGHNA and CDR2 YNFKEQ. This CDR3 contains 16 residues. The junction had 12 bases not matched to a gene; V was cut back by 4 bases and J by 7 bases. The CDR3 here is CASSLGGAGGRNEQFF. In nucleotides, the CDR3 is TGTGCCAGCAGCCTTGGGGGGGCGGGGGGCCGGAATGAGCAGTTCTTC.

The chain employs TRBV9 and TRBJ2-7; D is perhaps TRBD2 (5 bases). The germline V gene has CDR1 SGDLS and CDR2 YYNGEE. Between the trimmed V and J ends, which lost 2 bases and 3 bases, there was a span of 9 bases. This CDR3 comprises 13 residues. The CDR3 DNA sequence: TGTGCCAGCAGCGTGTACGGAGGCTACGAGCAGTACTTC. Its translation is CASSVYGGYEQYF.

V usage is TRBV7-2 and J usage is TRBJ2-5, with D perhaps TRBD1 (5 bases). Germline V gene lookup returns CDR1 SGHTA and CDR2 FQGNSA. The CDR3 is 13 amino acids. The V and J ends lost 5 bases and 1 base respectively, with 8 bases between them. CDR3 coding DNA: TGTGCCAGCAGCCGGACATTCCAAGAGACCCAGTACTTC. It encodes CASSRTFQETQYF.

The chain is built from TRBV5-4 and TRBJ2-5, with 7 bases lining up with TRBD1. Looked up from germline, CDR1 is SGHNT and CDR2 is YYREEE (reference sequence). This CDR3 spans 14 amino acids. The V segment lost 4 bases and the J segment 1 base; nucleotides outside the gene matches: 4. The CDR3 region has the DNA TGTGCCAGCAGCCCGGGGACAGCCCAAGAGACCCAGTACTTC. This sequence encodes CASSPGTAQETQYF.

The rearrangement uses TRBV29-1 and TRBJ2-3; D gene unclear. The CDR3 runs 8 residues. Trimming pared 8 bases from V and 10 bases from J, leaving 7 bases between. The germline V gene encodes CDR1 SQVTM and CDR2 ANQGSEA. In nucleotides, the CDR3 is TGCAGCCGCTTGGCGCAGTATTTT. Its protein is CSRLAQYF.

The chain recombines TRBV10-3 with TRBJ2-1, with D perhaps matching TRBD1 (5 bases). The V gene's germline CDR1 is ENHRY and CDR2 SYGVKD. The CDR3 totals 14 residues. The ends were cut back, 3 bases at V and 7 bases at J, with 13 bases in the middle. The CDR3 nucleotides read TGTGCCATCAGTGATCGGCAGGGTACGAATGAGCAGTTCTTC. Translation: CAISDRQGTNEQFF.

This clone was seen a single time. The V call is TRBV19, the J call TRBJ1-1; no reliable D call. This CDR3 comprises 13 residues. Germline lookup yields CDR1 LNHDA and CDR2 SQIVND (reference sequence). Trimming took 3 bases from V and 5 from J, leaving 10 bases between them. This CDR3 reads CASSINERTEAFF. CDR3 DNA sequence: TGTGCCAGTAGTATTAACGAGAGGACTGAAGCTTTCTTT.

The J gene is TRBJ1-1, the V gene TRBV18, with TRBD1 identical over 7 bases. The CDR3 is 14 amino acids. Germline values: CDR1 KGHSH, CDR2 LQKENI. The V and J ends lost 8 bases and 1 base, in that order; junction bases with no gene match: 7. CDR3 DNA sequence: TGTGCCAGCACATGGACAGGTCCGAACACTGAAGCTTTCTTT. It specifies CASTWTGPNTEAFF. Based on the CDR3 plus reference TRBV18 and TRBJ1-1, the full variable domain is NAGVMQNPRHLVRRRGQEARLRCSPMKGHSHVYWYRQLPEEGLKFMVYLQKENIIDESGMPKERFSAEFPKEGPSILRIQQVVRGDSAAYFCASTWTGPNTEAFFGQGTRLTVV.

The chain uses TRBV6-6 and TRBJ1-1; no clear D gene. The CDR3 runs 15 residues. Germline V lookup: CDR1 MNHNY, CDR2 SVGAGI (reference sequence). Deletions cut 0 bases from V and 5 bases from J, with 13 bases between. The DNA for the CDR3 is TGTGCCAGCAGTTACTCGGCCATGACGGGGACTGAAGCTTTCTTT. Translated: CASSYSAMTGTEAFF.

The chain links TRBV29-1 to TRBJ2-3, with TRBD2 as a possible D gene (7 bases). Per the germline V gene, CDR1 is SQVTM and CDR2 is ANQGSEA. This CDR3 contains 13 residues. V lost 6 bases to trimming and J lost 3 bases, with 13 bases between them. The CDR3: CSVGGGGTDTQYF. DNA of the CDR3: TGCAGCGTGGGGGGAGGGGGAACAGATACGCAGTATTTT.

The chain has TRBV4-2 and TRBJ1-2; D remains unclear. Germline assignment: CDR1 LGHNA and CDR2 YNFKEQ. Trimming left V 4 bases short and J 7 bases short, with 10 bases between. CDR3 size: 12 residues. The CDR3 region is CASSRPVGGYTF. CDR3 nucleotides: TGTGCCAGCAGCCGACCGGTAGGTGGCTACACCTTC.

The rearrangement joins TRBV6-4 to TRBJ2-1; 9 bases are shared with TRBD2. Germline trimming cut 8 bases from V and 5 bases from J; bases unmatched to any gene: 10. The CDR3 is 15 residues long. Germline assignment: CDR1 MRHNA and CDR2 SNTAGT. The CDR3 sequence: CASGSLAGDHNEQFF. The CDR3 DNA reads TGTGCCAGCGGTTCCTTAGCGGGGGACCACAATGAGCAGTTCTTC.

Only a few counts were recorded for this clone. This chain joins TRBV6-5 and TRBJ1-2, with unresolved D. The CDR3 covers 15 residues. In germline, CDR1 is MNHEY, CDR2 SVGAGI. Trimming removed 10 bases at V and 8 bases at J, with 26 bases between. The CDR3 is CATRDLPGSREGYTF. The CDR3 DNA reads as TGTGCCACCAGAGACCTCCCGGGATCACGGGAAGGCTACACCTTC.

The chain is built from TRBV11-2 and TRBJ2-3, with D possibly TRBD1 on 5 matching bases. The CDR3 runs 18 residues. Germline-derived CDR1 and CDR2 are SGHAT and FQNNGV. Between the trimmed V and J ends, which lost 1 base and 4 bases, there was a span of 21 bases. CDR3 in amino acids: CASSLGLGRPSLADTQYF. DNA for the CDR3: TGTGCCAGCAGCTTAGGGCTGGGGCGACCGTCCCTCGCAGATACGCAGTATTTT. The full variable domain, rest sourced from reference TRBV11-2 and TRBJ2-3, is EAGVAQSPRYKIIEKRQSVAFWCNPISGHATLYWYQQILGQGPKLLIQFQNNGVVDDSQLPKDRFSAERLKGVDSTLKIQPAKLEDSAVYLCASSLGLGRPSLADTQYFGPGTRLTVL.

This clone was counted between two and nine times. The rearrangement links TRBV2 to TRBJ2-5; D is unclear. CDR3 length equals 14 residues. CDR1 and CDR2 from the germline V gene are SNHLY and FYNNEI. The germline V and J ends were trimmed by 8 bases and 5 bases, with 18 bases remaining between them. The CDR3 DNA sequence: TGTGCCAGCTCCCGGGTTGGCCGGGCGGAGACCCAGTACTTC. The encoded protein is CASSRVGRAETQYF.

The chain carries TRBV29-1 and TRBJ2-1; 7 bases are a match to TRBD1. J gave up 4 bases and V 7 bases, and 4 bases lay outside the gene matches. CDR1 SQVTM and CDR2 ANQGSEA come from the germline V gene. The CDR3 is 12 amino acids. CDR3 sequence reads: CSAQGLYNEQFF. The CDR3 nucleotides are TGCAGCGCACAGGGGTTATACAATGAGCAGTTCTTC.

In nucleotides, the CDR3 is TGTGCCAGTAGTAATGAGGGCCGGGAGAAAAATCAGCCCCAGCATTTT. This codes for CASSNEGREKNQPQHF. The chain is built from TRBV19 and TRBJ1-5, with D uncertain. Trimming left V 4 bases short and J 4 bases short, with 17 bases between. The CDR3 extends over 16 amino acids. Per germline, CDR1 LNHDA and CDR2 SQIVND (reference sequence).

This clone came up once. The chain links TRBV28 to TRBJ1-2; the match to TRBD1 covers 8 bases. Germline trimming cut 5 bases from V and 0 bases from J; bases unmatched to any gene: 8. The CDR3 is 16 amino acids. Germline CDR1 is MDHEN and CDR2 is SYDVKM. The CDR3 loop is CASSVGGTGSNYGYTF. The CDR3 nucleotides are TGTGCCAGCAGTGTAGGGGGGACAGGATCTAACTATGGCTACACCTTC.

The chain links TRBV5-6 to TRBJ1-5; D perhaps matches TRBD1 (5 bases). Trimming left V 2 bases short and J 7 bases short, with 7 bases between. Germline loops: CDR1 SGHDT, CDR2 YYEEEE. The CDR3 is made up of 12 amino acids. The CDR3: CASSFREQPQHF. In nucleotides, the CDR3 is TGTGCCAGCAGCTTCAGGGAACAGCCCCAGCATTTT.

The V call is TRBV28, the J call TRBJ2-2, with D possibly being TRBD1 (6 bases). Germline CDR1 reads MDHEN; CDR2 reads SYDVKM. Deletions cut 8 bases from V and 3 bases from J, with 16 bases between. This CDR3 spans 15 amino acids. The CDR3 protein is CASLRAGVHTGELFF. CDR3 in DNA: TGTGCCAGCTTGAGGGCAGGGGTACACACCGGGGAGCTGTTTTTT.

This chain connects TRBV4-1 to TRBJ2-2; weak D call: TRBD1 (7 bases). V was trimmed by 4 bases and J by 3 bases, leaving 12 bases between them. This CDR3 comprises 15 residues. Per germline, CDR1 MGHRA and CDR2 YSYEKL. The CDR3 coding sequence is TGCGCCAGCAGCCGTTCAGGGGGGCACACCGGGGAGCTGTTTTTT. It translates to CASSRSGGHTGELFF.

This chain uses TRBV19 with TRBJ1-1; D is possibly TRBD1 (5 bases). Germline CDR1 reads LNHDA; CDR2 reads SQIVND (reference sequence). V shed 7 bases and J shed 4 bases, with 22 bases lying between them. This CDR3 contains 16 residues. The CDR3: CASTPRSGRVGTEAFF. CDR3 DNA: TGTGCCAGTACCCCACGGTCGGGCAGGGTAGGCACTGAAGCTTTCTTT.

The chain employs TRBV5-5 and TRBJ2-7; the D gene is possibly TRBD2 (6 bases). The CDR3 contains 17 residues. In germline, CDR1 is SGHKS, CDR2 YYEKEE (reference sequence). V was trimmed by 4 bases and J by 6 bases, leaving 26 bases between them. The CDR3 is CASSPIVGSDPTSEQYF. The CDR3, as DNA: TGTGCCAGCAGCCCCATAGTCGGGAGCGACCCCACCTCCGAGCAGTACTTC.

The chain carries TRBV2 and TRBJ2-3; 8 bases match TRBD2. Per the germline V gene, CDR1 is SNHLY and CDR2 is FYNNEI. V was pared by 3 bases and J by 0 bases, with 2 bases of the junction left unmatched. The CDR3 runs 15 residues. CDR3 DNA sequence: TGTGCCAGCAGTGAGACTAGCGCGAGCACAGATACGCAGTATTTT. This encodes CASSETSASTDTQYF.

The V and J genes are TRBV5-1 and TRBJ2-1; 7 nucleotides agree with TRBD1. In germline, CDR1 is SGHRS, CDR2 YFSETQ. This CDR3 is built from 15 residues. With V trimmed by 0 bases and J by 3 bases, 3 bases remained unmatched. The CDR3 coding sequence is TGCGCCAGCAGCTTGGAGCCAGGGGGCTACAATGAGCAGTTCTTC. Its translation is CASSLEPGGYNEQFF. Based on the CDR3 plus reference TRBV5-1 and TRBJ2-1, the full variable domain is KAGVTQTPRYLIKTRGQQVTLSCSPISGHRSVSWYQQTPGQGLQFLFEYFSETQRNKGNFPGRFSGRQFSNSRSEMNVSTLELGDSALYLCASSLEPGGYNEQFFGPGTRLTVL.

The chain's CDR3 is CASSLGQVASPLHF. For the CDR3, the DNA is TGTGCCAGCAGCTTAGGCCAGGTAGCTTCACCCCTCCACTTT. The chain recombines TRBV7-9 with TRBJ1-6, with no clear D. Between the trimmed V and J ends, which lost 1 base and 9 bases, there was a span of 10 bases. Germline CDR1 and CDR2: SEHNR and FQNEAQ (reference sequence). This CDR3 has 14 amino acids. The full variable domain, with the rest looked up from reference TRBV7-9 and TRBJ1-6, is DTGVSQNPRHKITKRGQNVTFRCDPISEHNRLYWYRQTLGQGPEFLTYFQNEAQLEKSRLLSDRFSAERPKGSFSTLEIQRTEQGDSAMYLCASSLGQVASPLHFGNGTRLTVT.